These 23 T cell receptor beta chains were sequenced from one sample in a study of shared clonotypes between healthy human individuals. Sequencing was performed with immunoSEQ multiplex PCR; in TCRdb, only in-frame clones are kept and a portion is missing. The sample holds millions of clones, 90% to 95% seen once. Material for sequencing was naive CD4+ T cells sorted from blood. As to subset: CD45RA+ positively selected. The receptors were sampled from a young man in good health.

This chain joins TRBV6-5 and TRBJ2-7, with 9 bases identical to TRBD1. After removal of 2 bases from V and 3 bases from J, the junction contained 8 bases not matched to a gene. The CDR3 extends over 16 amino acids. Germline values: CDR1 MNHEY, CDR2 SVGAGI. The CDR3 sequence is CASSYSGTGKNYEQYF. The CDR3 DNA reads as TGTGCCAGCAGTTACAGTGGGACAGGGAAAAACTACGAGCAGTACTTC.

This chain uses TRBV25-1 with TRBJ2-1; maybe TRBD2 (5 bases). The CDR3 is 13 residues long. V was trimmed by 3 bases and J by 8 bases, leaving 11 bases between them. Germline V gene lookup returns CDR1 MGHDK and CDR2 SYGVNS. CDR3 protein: CASSEGLADEQFF. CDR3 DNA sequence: TGTGCCAGCAGTGAGGGCCTAGCTGATGAGCAGTTCTTC.

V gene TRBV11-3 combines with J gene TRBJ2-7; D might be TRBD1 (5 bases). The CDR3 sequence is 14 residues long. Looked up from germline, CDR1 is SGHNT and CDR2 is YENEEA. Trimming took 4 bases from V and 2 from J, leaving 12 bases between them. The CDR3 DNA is TGTGCCAGCAGCTCAGGGTTTAGTCCCTACGAGCAGTACTTC. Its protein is CASSSGFSPYEQYF.

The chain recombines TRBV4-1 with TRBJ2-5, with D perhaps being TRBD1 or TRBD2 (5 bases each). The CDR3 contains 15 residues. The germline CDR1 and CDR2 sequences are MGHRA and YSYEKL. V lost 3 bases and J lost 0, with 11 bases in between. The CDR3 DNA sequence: TGCGCCAGCAGCCACCGGGGCCCGTACCAAGAGACCCAGTACTTC. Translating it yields CASSHRGPYQETQYF.

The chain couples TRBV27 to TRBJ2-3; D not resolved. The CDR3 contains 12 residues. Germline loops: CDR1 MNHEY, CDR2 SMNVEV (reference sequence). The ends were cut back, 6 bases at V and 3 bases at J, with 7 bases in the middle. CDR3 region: CASRGETDTQYF. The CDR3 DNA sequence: TGTGCCAGCAGAGGAGAGACAGATACGCAGTATTTT.

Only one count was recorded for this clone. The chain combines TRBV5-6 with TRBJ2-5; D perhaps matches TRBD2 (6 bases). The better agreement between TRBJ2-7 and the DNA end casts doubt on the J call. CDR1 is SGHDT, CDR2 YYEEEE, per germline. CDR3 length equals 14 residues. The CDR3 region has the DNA TGTGCCAGCAGCTTGGGCGCGGGATCCTACGAGCAGTACTTC. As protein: CASSLGAGSYEQYF.

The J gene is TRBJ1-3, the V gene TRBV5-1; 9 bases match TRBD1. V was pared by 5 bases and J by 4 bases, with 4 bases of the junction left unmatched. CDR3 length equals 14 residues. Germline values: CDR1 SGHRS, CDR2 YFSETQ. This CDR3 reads CASRGTGFGNTIYF. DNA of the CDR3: TGCGCCAGCAGGGGGACAGGGTTCGGAAACACCATATATTTT.

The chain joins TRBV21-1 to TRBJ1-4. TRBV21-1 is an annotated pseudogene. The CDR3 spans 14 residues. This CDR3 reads CASSKGDLNEKLFF. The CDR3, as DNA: TGTGCCAGCAGCAAGGGAGACTTGAATGAAAAACTGTTTTTT.

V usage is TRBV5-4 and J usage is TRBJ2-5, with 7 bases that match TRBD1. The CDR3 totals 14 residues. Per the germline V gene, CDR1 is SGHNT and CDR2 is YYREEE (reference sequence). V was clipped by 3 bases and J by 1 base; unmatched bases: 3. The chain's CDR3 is CASSSGQLQETQYF. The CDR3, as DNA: TGTGCCAGCAGCTCGGGACAGCTCCAAGAGACCCAGTACTTC.

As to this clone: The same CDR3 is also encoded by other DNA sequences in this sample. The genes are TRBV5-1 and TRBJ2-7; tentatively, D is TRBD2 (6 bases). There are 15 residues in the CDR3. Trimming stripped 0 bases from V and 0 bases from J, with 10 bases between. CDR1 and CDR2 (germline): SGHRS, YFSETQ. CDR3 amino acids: CASSLDGGASYEQYF. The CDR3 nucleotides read TGCGCCAGCAGCTTGGATGGCGGGGCCTCCTACGAGCAGTACTTC. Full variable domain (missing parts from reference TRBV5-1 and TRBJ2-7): KAGVTQTPRYLIKTRGQQVTLSCSPISGHRSVSWYQQTPGQGLQFLFEYFSETQRNKGNFPGRFSGRQFSNSRSEMNVSTLELGDSALYLCASSLDGGASYEQYFGPGTRLTVT.

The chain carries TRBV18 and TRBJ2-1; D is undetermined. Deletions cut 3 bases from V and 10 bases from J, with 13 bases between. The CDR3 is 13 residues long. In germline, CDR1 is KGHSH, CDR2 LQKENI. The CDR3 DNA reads TGTGCCAGCTCACCCACGGCGTCCGGGGAGCAGTTCTTC. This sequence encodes CASSPTASGEQFF.

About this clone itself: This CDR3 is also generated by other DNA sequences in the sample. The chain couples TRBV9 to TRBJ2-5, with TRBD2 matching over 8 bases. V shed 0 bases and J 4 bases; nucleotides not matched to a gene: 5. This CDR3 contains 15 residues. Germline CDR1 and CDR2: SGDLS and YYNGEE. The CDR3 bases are TGTGCCAGCAGCGTAGCGGGAGGGCCTTTAGAGACCCAGTACTTC. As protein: CASSVAGGPLETQYF.

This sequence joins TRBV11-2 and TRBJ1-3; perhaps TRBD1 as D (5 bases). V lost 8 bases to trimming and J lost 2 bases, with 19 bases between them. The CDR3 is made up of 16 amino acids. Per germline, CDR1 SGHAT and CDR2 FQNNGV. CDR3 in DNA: TGTGCCAGCCCTCGGCGGGCAGGGTCGCCTGGAAACACCATATATTTT. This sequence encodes CASPRRAGSPGNTIYF.

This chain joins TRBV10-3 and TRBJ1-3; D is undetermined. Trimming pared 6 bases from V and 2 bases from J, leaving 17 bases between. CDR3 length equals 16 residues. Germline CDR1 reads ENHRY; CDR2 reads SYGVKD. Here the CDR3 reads CAISREGDLAGNTIYF. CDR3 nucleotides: TGTGCCATCAGCCGAGAGGGAGACTTAGCTGGAAACACCATATATTTT.

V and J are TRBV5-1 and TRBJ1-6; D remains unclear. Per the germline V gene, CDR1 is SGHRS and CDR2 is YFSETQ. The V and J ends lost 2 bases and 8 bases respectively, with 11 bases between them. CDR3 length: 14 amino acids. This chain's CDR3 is CASSFSGEDSPLHF. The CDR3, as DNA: TGCGCCAGCAGCTTTTCCGGGGAGGATTCACCCCTCCACTTT.

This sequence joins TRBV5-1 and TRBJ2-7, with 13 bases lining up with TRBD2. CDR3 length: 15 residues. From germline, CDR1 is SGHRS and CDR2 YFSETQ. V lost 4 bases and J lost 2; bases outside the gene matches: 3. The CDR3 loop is CASSGTSGVTYEQYF. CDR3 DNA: TGCGCCAGCAGCGGGACTAGCGGGGTAACCTACGAGCAGTACTTC. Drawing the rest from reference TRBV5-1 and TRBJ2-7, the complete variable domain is KAGVTQTPRYLIKTRGQQVTLSCSPISGHRSVSWYQQTPGQGLQFLFEYFSETQRNKGNFPGRFSGRQFSNSRSEMNVSTLELGDSALYLCASSGTSGVTYEQYFGPGTRLTVT.

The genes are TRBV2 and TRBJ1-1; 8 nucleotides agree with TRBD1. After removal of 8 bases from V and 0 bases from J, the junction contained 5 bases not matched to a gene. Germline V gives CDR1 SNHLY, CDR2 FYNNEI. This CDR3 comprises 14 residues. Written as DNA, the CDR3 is TGTGCCAGCGGGGACAGGAGAATGAACACTGAAGCTTTCTTT. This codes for CASGDRRMNTEAFF.

The CDR3 DNA reads TGTGCCAGCAGCTTATGGGTGCGGACAGGGGAAGGAAACGAGCAGTACTTC. Residues: CASSLWVRTGEGNEQYF. The chain recombines TRBV7-9 with TRBJ2-7, with TRBD1 identical over 9 bases. The CDR3 is made up of 17 amino acids. Germline V gives CDR1 SEHNR, CDR2 FQNEAQ (reference sequence). Trimming removed 2 bases from V and 5 bases from J; junction bases left unmatched: 13.

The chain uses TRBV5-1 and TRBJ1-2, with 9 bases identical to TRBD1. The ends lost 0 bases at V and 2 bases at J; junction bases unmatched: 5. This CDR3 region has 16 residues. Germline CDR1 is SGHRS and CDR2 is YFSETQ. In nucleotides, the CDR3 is TGCGCCAGCAGCTTGGGGAACAGGGGGCCCAACTATGGCTACACCTTC. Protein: CASSLGNRGPNYGYTF. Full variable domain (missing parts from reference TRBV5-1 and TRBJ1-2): KAGVTQTPRYLIKTRGQQVTLSCSPISGHRSVSWYQQTPGQGLQFLFEYFSETQRNKGNFPGRFSGRQFSNSRSEMNVSTLELGDSALYLCASSLGNRGPNYGYTFGSGTRLTVV.

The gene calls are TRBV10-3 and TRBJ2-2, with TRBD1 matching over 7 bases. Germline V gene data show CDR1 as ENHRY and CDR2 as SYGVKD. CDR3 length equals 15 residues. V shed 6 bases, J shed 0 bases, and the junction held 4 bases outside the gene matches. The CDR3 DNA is TGTGCCATCAGCCCACAGGGGACGAACACCGGGGAGCTGTTTTTT. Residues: CAISPQGTNTGELFF.

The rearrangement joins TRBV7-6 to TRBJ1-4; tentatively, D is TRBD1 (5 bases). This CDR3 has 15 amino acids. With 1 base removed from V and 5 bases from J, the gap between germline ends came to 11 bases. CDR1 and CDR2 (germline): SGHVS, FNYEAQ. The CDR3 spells CASSLGAKGNEKLFF. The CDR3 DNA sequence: TGTGCCAGCAGCTTAGGAGCCAAGGGGAATGAAAAACTGTTTTTT.

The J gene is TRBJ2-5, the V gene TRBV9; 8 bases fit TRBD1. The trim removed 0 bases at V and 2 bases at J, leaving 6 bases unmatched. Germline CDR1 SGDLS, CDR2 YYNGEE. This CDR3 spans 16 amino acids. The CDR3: CASSVAPGTGQETQYF. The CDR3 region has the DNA TGTGCCAGCAGCGTAGCCCCCGGGACAGGACAAGAGACCCAGTACTTC.

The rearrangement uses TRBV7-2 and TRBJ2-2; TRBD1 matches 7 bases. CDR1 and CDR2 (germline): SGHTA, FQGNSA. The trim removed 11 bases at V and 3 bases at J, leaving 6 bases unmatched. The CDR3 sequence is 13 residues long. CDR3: CAQRDRYTGELFF. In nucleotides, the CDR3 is TGTGCCCAGAGGGACAGATACACCGGGGAGCTGTTTTTT.